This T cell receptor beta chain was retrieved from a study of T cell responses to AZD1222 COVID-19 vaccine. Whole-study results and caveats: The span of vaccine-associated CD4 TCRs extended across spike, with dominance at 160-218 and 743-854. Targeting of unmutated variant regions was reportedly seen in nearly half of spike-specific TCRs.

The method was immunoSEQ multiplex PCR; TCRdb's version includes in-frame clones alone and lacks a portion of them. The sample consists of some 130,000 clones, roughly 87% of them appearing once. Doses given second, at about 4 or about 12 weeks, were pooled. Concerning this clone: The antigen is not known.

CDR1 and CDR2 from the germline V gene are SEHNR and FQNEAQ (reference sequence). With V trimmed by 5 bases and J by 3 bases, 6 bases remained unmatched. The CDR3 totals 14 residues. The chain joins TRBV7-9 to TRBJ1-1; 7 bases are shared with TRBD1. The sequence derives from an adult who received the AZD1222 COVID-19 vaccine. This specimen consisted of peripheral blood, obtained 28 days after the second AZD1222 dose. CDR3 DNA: TGTGCCAGCAGCACCCACAGGGGATACACTGAAGCTTTCTTT. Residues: CASSTHRGYTEAFF.